This TCR beta chain comes out of a study of post-analysis software for immune sequencing data. Germline V gene data show CDR1 as SGHRS and CDR2 as YFSETQ. This CDR3 has 14 residues. V shed 3 bases and J 4 bases; nucleotides not matched to a gene: 4. Findings and limits, study-wide: TRBV segments more frequent in patients than in controls numbered five and included TRBV5-6, TRBV5-1 and TRBV20-1. Controls had significantly higher normalized Chao1 diversity than multiple sclerosis patients.

In regard to this clonotype: The antigen remains undetermined. A read error is possible here, since a much larger clone lies one base away. No conserved phenylalanine or tryptophan ends this CDR3, so it is likely a read error.

TCR beta cDNA libraries had unique molecular identifiers. TCRdb re-derived calls from the PCR reads in MiXCR, one entry per CDR3 protein. The data hold some 800,000 distinct CDR3 sequences, with around 46% observed a single time. The rearrangement links TRBV5-1 to TRBJ2-3; TRBD2 matches at 8 bases. The sequenced sample was blood. The receptor was derived from a girl between 10 and 17 years old with multiple sclerosis. CDR3 protein: CASSSGTRADTQYC. The CDR3, as DNA: TGCGCCAGCAGCTCCGGGACTAGAGCAGATACGCAGTATTGT.